The 14 T cell receptor beta chains presented below share a single source sample, sequenced in a study of blood T cell repertoires in COVID-19. Using immunoSEQ multiplex PCR, the repertoire was profiled, and TCRdb retains in-frame clones only, with some absent. The top ten hold roughly 6.2% of the sample, which has a few hundred thousand clones, approximately 90% seen once. Material: peripheral blood. The receptors were gathered from a man aged 60 to 69 who had recovered from COVID-19.

This chain joins TRBV7-9 and TRBJ1-2; 8 nucleotides align to TRBD1. The V gene's germline CDR1 is SEHNR and CDR2 FQNEAQ (reference sequence). This CDR3 contains 15 residues. V lost 3 bases, J lost 5 bases, and 8 bases stayed unmatched. The DNA for the CDR3 is TGTGCCAGCAGCTTGGCGCCGACAGGGGTATATGGCTACACCTTC. This codes for CASSLAPTGVYGYTF.

The V and J genes are TRBV5-1 and TRBJ2-1; TRBD1 might be the D (6 bases). V was shortened by 2 bases and J by 1 base, with 10 bases between the two germline ends. Germline CDR1 SGHRS, CDR2 YFSETQ. The CDR3 runs to 15 residues. The CDR3 sequence is CASSFTQGSYNEQFF. CDR3 DNA sequence: TGCGCCAGCAGCTTTACTCAGGGGTCCTACAATGAGCAGTTCTTC.

The chain uses TRBV5-6 and TRBJ1-6, with TRBD1 matching 8 bases. The ends lost 0 bases at V and 10 bases at J; junction bases unmatched: 18. The CDR3 sequence is 19 residues long. Germline V gives CDR1 SGHDT, CDR2 YYEEEE. CDR3 sequence: CASSLVRGTGVPPTSPLHF. The DNA of the CDR3 is TGTGCCAGCAGCTTGGTTCGGGGGACAGGAGTCCCCCCAACGTCACCCCTCCACTTT. The full variable domain, in which reference TRBV5-6 and TRBJ1-6 provide the parts outside the CDR3, is DAGVTQSPTHLIKTRGQQVTLRCSPKSGHDTVSWYQQALGQGPQFIFQYYEEEERQRGNFPDRFSGHQFPNYSSELNVNALLLGDSALYLCASSLVRGTGVPPTSPLHFGNGTRLTVT.

The chain is built from TRBV5-8 and TRBJ2-5, with 7 bases matching TRBD1. This CDR3 is built from 15 residues. The J segment lost 0 bases and the V segment lost 7 bases, leaving 9 bases of the junction unmatched. In germline, CDR1 is SGHTS, CDR2 YDEGEE. The CDR3 bases are TGTGCCAGCGCCCTTCGGACAGGCCACCAAGAGACCCAGTACTTC. Its protein is CASALRTGHQETQYF.

The chain is built from TRBV24-1 and TRBJ2-7, with D possibly TRBD1 on 6 matching bases. The V end was cut by 2 bases, the J end by 4 bases, with 8 bases between. The length of the CDR3 is 13 residues. CDR1 and CDR2 from the germline V gene are KGHDR and SFDVKD. CDR3 DNA: TGTGCCACCAGTGATTCCACAGGGTACGAGCAGTACTTC. Translating gives CATSDSTGYEQYF.

The V and J genes are TRBV15 and TRBJ2-3; 9 bases are a match to TRBD1. The V gene's germline CDR1 is LNHNV and CDR2 YYDKDF (reference sequence). The CDR3 covers 15 residues. J lost 5 bases, V lost 8 bases, and 11 bases had no gene match. Written as DNA, the CDR3 is TGTGCCACCGACATAGACAGGGGGTTCGTAGATACGCAGTATTTT. Protein: CATDIDRGFVDTQYF.

This clone has a single count. CDR3 loop: CASSFGTPPNYGYTF. As DNA, the CDR3 is TGTGCCAGCAGCTTTGGGACACCTCCTAACTATGGCTACACCTTC. The gene calls are TRBV7-8 and TRBJ1-2, with D possibly being TRBD1 (6 bases). Germline-derived CDR1 and CDR2 are SGHVS and FQNEAQ. Between the trimmed V and J ends, which lost 3 bases and 0 bases, there was a span of 11 bases. CDR3 length: 15 amino acids. The complete variable domain, with remaining parts taken from reference TRBV7-8 and TRBJ1-2, reads GAGVSQSPRYKVAKRGQDVALRCDPISGHVSLFWYQQALGQGPEFLTYFQNEAQLDKSGLPSDRFFAERPEGSVSTLKIQRTQQEDSAVYLCASSFGTPPNYGYTFGSGTRLTVV.

The chain's CDR3 is CASSLARSGRIWEFF. In nucleotides, the CDR3 is TGTGCCAGCAGCTTGGCACGTAGCGGGAGGATTTGGGAGTTCTTC. V is TRBV5-5 and J is TRBJ2-1; TRBD2 aligns across 10 bases. The V gene end was trimmed by 0 bases and the J gene end by 14 bases; junction bases not matched to a gene: 11. CDR3 size: 15 residues. Germline V CDR1 and CDR2: SGHKS, YYEKEE (reference sequence).

CDR3 amino acids: CASSKQLSGNTIYF. The CDR3 bases are TGTGCCAGCAGCAAACAGTTATCCGGAAACACCATATATTTT. The chain is built from TRBV7-8 and TRBJ1-3; D is ambiguous. CDR1 is SGHVS and CDR2 is FQNEAQ in the germline V gene. The CDR3 totals 14 residues. The V and J ends lost 5 bases and 4 bases respectively, with 12 bases between them.

Comments on this clone: A read error is possible here, since a much larger clone lies one base away. This chain connects TRBV19 to TRBJ1-2, with 7 bases aligning to TRBD1. The CDR3 spans 14 residues. With V trimmed by 3 bases and J by 7 bases, 8 bases remained unmatched. Germline V lookup: CDR1 LNHDA, CDR2 SQIVND (reference sequence). For the CDR3, the DNA is TGTGCCAGTAGTATCACAGGGGTATTCTCTGGCTACACCTTC. Its translation: CASSITGVFSGYTF.

There are a few counts of this clone. V is TRBV19 and J is TRBJ1-2; 7 nucleotides line up with TRBD1. CDR3 length: 13 residues. Germline trimming cut 3 bases from V and 3 bases from J; bases unmatched to any gene: 1. CDR1 and CDR2 from the germline V gene are LNHDA and SQIVND (reference sequence). CDR3 DNA: TGTGCCAGTAGTATGCAGGGGGACTATGGCTACACCTTC. Translation gives CASSMQGDYGYTF.

The rearrangement joins TRBV9 to TRBJ2-3, with TRBD1 matching 8 bases. This CDR3 has 16 amino acids. Germline V gene sequence: CDR1 SGDLS, CDR2 YYNGEE. With 3 bases clipped from V and 0 bases from J, the junction kept 6 bases outside the gene matches. CDR3 in amino acids: CASSDRDRTSTDTQYF. The CDR3 nucleotides read TGTGCCAGCAGCGACCGGGACAGGACTAGCACAGATACGCAGTATTTT.

The V and J genes are TRBV5-4 and TRBJ2-7; 8 bases agree with TRBD1. The J segment lost 6 bases and the V segment lost 5 bases, leaving 19 bases of the junction unmatched. Germline assignment: CDR1 SGHNT and CDR2 YYREEE (reference sequence). This CDR3 comprises 17 residues. CDR3 sequence reads: CASRPKNDRGLLGEQYF. The CDR3 DNA follows: TGTGCCAGCAGGCCGAAAAATGACAGGGGTCTCCTGGGCGAGCAGTACTTC.

This clone was recorded only once. The gene calls are TRBV24-1 and TRBJ2-3, with 10 positions matching TRBD1. In germline, CDR1 is KGHDR, CDR2 SFDVKD. The CDR3 runs 16 residues. V shed 4 bases, J shed 3 bases, and the junction held 6 bases outside the gene matches. The CDR3 region has the DNA TGTGCCACCAGTGACCAGACAGGGGGCTGGACAGATACGCAGTATTTT. It is translated as CATSDQTGGWTDTQYF.